Below, 8 T cell receptor beta chains from the same sample are listed, as sequenced in a study of blood T cell repertoires in COVID-19. Method: immunoSEQ multiplex PCR; TCRdb's copy keeps in-frame clones and lacks some. The sample lists a few hundred thousand clones; about 80% were seen once. The sequencing sample was made of PBMCs or T cells enriched from blood (not recorded which). The source is a man between 45 and 60 years old who had recovered from COVID-19.

About this clone: The junction differs from germline at one of its ends, possibly a read error. The gene calls are TRBV4-2 and TRBJ1-5; D ambiguous. Germline assignment: CDR1 LGHNA and CDR2 YNFKEQ. CDR3 length equals 12 residues. The CDR3 here is CASRQGDQPQHF. CDR3 DNA: TGTGCCAGCAGGCAAGGCGATCAGCCCCAGCATTTT.

This chain joins TRBV28 and TRBJ2-7, with D possibly TRBD1 on 6 matching bases. Germline V CDR1 and CDR2: MDHEN, SYDVKM. The CDR3 is made up of 12 amino acids. The ends were cut back, 6 bases at V and 4 bases at J, with 10 bases in the middle. CDR3 in amino acids: CASRSTGYEQYF. CDR3 nucleotide sequence: TGTGCCAGCAGGTCGACAGGTTACGAGCAGTACTTC.

The CDR3 nucleotides read TGTGCCATCAGTGAGTCCCAGGGCTATGGCTACACCTTC. Its protein is CAISESQGYGYTF. The V call is TRBV10-3, the J call TRBJ1-2; D is possibly TRBD1 (5 bases). V gave up 0 bases and J gave up 4 bases, with 6 bases separating them. Germline-derived CDR1 and CDR2 are ENHRY and SYGVKD. The CDR3 is 13 amino acids.

The J gene is TRBJ1-4, the V gene TRBV9; D is undetermined. CDR3 length: 17 residues. With 0 bases removed from V and 7 bases from J, the gap between germline ends came to 19 bases. The germline gives CDR1 SGDLS, CDR2 YYNGEE. The CDR3 sequence is CASSVGTRGVLGEKLFF. DNA of the CDR3: TGTGCCAGCAGCGTAGGGACCCGGGGAGTACTCGGTGAAAAACTGTTTTTT.

This clone has a single count. The chain employs TRBV11-3 and TRBJ2-5, with 7 bases matching TRBD2. The CDR3 extends over 14 amino acids. Germline-derived CDR1 and CDR2 are SGHNT and YENEEA. V was pared by 5 bases and J by 4 bases, with 7 bases of the junction left unmatched. DNA for the CDR3: TGTGCCAGCAGCAAACCTGGGGGGGGAGAGACCCAGTACTTC. This translates into CASSKPGGGETQYF.

This chain connects TRBV5-1 to TRBJ1-6; TRBD1 aligns across 11 bases. The J segment lost 9 bases and the V segment lost 3 bases, leaving 5 bases of the junction unmatched. The CDR3 spans 15 residues. Germline V lookup: CDR1 SGHRS, CDR2 YFSETQ. Here the CDR3 DNA reads TGCGCCAGCAGCTCCGGACAGGGGGCGGTTTCACCCCTCCACTTT. Amino acid sequence: CASSSGQGAVSPLHF.

V usage is TRBV2 and J usage is TRBJ2-7, with 7 bases identical to TRBD1. The CDR3 totals 14 residues. Germline V gene lookup returns CDR1 SNHLY and CDR2 FYNNEI. V lost 7 bases, J lost 1 base, and 7 bases stayed unmatched. In DNA, the CDR3 is TGTGCCAGCAAAGGGACAGAGATATCCTACGAGCAGTACTTC. It is translated as CASKGTEISYEQYF.

This clone showed up just once. V gene TRBV3-1 (or the pseudogene TRBV3-2) combines with J gene TRBJ2-7; 7 bases agree with TRBD1. Unmatched junction bases numbered 2, after V lost 4 bases and J lost 2 bases. The CDR3 has 13 amino acids. Germline CDR1 reads LGHDT; CDR2 reads YNNKEL (reference sequence). The CDR3 loop is CASSRDRAYEQYF. The CDR3 DNA reads as TGTGCCAGCAGCCGGGACAGAGCCTACGAGCAGTACTTC.